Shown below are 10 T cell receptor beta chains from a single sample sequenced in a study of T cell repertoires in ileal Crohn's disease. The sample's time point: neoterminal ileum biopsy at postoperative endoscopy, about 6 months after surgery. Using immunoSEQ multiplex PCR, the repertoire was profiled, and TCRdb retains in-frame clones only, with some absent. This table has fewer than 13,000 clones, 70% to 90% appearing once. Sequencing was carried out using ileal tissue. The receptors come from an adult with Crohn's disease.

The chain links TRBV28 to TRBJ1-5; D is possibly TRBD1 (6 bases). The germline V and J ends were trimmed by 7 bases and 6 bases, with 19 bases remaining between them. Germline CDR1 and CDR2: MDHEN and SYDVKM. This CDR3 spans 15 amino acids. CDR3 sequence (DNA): TGTGCCAGCACCCTTTTGTTCGGGGGGCGTCAGCCCCAGCATTTT. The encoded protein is CASTLLFGGRQPQHF.

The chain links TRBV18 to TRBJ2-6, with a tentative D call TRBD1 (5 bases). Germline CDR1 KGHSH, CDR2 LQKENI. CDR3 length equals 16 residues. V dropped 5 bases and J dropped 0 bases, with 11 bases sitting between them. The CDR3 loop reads CASSSTGSSGANVLTF. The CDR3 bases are TGTGCCAGCTCATCAACAGGTTCCTCTGGGGCCAACGTCCTGACTTTC.

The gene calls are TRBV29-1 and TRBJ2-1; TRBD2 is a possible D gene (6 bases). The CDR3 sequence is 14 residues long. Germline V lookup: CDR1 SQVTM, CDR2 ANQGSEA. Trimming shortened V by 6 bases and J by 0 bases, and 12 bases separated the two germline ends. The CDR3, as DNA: TGCAGCGTGGGGGGTAGAGGCTCCTACAATGAGCAGTTCTTC. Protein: CSVGGRGSYNEQFF.

CDR3 DNA: TGCGCCAGCAGCTTTTCTAGCTCCACGCAGTATTTT. Translated: CASSFSSSTQYF. This chain uses TRBV5-1 with TRBJ2-3; D possibly corresponds to TRBD2 (5 bases). CDR3 length equals 12 residues. V lost 2 bases, J lost 9 bases, and 10 bases lay in between. Germline-derived CDR1 and CDR2 are SGHRS and YFSETQ.

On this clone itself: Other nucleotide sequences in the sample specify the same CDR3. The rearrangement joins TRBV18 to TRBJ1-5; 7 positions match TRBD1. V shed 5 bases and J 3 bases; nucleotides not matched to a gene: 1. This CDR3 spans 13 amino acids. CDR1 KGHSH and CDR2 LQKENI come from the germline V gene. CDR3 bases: TGTGCCAGCTCAGACAGGGCCAATCAGCCCCAGCATTTT. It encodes CASSDRANQPQHF.

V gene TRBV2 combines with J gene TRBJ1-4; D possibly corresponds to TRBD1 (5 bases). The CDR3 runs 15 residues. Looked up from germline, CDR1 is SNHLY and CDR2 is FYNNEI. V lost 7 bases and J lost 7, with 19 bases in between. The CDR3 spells CASNSLGLKGEKLFF. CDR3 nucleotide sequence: TGTGCCAGCAATAGTTTGGGACTGAAGGGTGAAAAACTGTTTTTT.

CDR3 in DNA: TGTGCCTGGAGTGTCGTAGGCGGACAGCCCCAGCATTTT. Protein product: CAWSVVGGQPQHF. The chain has TRBV30 and TRBJ1-5, with D unclear. The germline V gene encodes CDR1 GTSNPN and CDR2 SVGIG (reference sequence). The CDR3 contains 13 residues. V gave up 0 bases and J gave up 7 bases, with 10 bases separating them.

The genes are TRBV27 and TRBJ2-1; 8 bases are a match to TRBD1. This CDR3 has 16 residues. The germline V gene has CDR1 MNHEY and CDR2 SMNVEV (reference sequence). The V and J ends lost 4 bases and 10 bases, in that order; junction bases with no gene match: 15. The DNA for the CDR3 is TGTGCCAGCAGTTCCCCGGGGACAGGATATGGACGGGAGCAGTTCTTC. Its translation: CASSSPGTGYGREQFF.

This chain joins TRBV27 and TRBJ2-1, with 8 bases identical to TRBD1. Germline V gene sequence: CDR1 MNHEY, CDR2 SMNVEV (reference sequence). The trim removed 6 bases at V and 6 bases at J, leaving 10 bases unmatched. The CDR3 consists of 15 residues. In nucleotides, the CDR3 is TGTGCCAGCAGCCTCGCGACCAGGGGGCGCAATGAGCAGTTCTTC. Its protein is CASSLATRGRNEQFF.

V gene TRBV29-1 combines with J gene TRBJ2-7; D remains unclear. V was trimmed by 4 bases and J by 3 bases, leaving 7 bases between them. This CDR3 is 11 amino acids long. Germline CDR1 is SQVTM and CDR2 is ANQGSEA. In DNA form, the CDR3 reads TGCAGCGTTGCGGGTCGCTACGAGCAGTACTTC. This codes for CSVAGRYEQYF.